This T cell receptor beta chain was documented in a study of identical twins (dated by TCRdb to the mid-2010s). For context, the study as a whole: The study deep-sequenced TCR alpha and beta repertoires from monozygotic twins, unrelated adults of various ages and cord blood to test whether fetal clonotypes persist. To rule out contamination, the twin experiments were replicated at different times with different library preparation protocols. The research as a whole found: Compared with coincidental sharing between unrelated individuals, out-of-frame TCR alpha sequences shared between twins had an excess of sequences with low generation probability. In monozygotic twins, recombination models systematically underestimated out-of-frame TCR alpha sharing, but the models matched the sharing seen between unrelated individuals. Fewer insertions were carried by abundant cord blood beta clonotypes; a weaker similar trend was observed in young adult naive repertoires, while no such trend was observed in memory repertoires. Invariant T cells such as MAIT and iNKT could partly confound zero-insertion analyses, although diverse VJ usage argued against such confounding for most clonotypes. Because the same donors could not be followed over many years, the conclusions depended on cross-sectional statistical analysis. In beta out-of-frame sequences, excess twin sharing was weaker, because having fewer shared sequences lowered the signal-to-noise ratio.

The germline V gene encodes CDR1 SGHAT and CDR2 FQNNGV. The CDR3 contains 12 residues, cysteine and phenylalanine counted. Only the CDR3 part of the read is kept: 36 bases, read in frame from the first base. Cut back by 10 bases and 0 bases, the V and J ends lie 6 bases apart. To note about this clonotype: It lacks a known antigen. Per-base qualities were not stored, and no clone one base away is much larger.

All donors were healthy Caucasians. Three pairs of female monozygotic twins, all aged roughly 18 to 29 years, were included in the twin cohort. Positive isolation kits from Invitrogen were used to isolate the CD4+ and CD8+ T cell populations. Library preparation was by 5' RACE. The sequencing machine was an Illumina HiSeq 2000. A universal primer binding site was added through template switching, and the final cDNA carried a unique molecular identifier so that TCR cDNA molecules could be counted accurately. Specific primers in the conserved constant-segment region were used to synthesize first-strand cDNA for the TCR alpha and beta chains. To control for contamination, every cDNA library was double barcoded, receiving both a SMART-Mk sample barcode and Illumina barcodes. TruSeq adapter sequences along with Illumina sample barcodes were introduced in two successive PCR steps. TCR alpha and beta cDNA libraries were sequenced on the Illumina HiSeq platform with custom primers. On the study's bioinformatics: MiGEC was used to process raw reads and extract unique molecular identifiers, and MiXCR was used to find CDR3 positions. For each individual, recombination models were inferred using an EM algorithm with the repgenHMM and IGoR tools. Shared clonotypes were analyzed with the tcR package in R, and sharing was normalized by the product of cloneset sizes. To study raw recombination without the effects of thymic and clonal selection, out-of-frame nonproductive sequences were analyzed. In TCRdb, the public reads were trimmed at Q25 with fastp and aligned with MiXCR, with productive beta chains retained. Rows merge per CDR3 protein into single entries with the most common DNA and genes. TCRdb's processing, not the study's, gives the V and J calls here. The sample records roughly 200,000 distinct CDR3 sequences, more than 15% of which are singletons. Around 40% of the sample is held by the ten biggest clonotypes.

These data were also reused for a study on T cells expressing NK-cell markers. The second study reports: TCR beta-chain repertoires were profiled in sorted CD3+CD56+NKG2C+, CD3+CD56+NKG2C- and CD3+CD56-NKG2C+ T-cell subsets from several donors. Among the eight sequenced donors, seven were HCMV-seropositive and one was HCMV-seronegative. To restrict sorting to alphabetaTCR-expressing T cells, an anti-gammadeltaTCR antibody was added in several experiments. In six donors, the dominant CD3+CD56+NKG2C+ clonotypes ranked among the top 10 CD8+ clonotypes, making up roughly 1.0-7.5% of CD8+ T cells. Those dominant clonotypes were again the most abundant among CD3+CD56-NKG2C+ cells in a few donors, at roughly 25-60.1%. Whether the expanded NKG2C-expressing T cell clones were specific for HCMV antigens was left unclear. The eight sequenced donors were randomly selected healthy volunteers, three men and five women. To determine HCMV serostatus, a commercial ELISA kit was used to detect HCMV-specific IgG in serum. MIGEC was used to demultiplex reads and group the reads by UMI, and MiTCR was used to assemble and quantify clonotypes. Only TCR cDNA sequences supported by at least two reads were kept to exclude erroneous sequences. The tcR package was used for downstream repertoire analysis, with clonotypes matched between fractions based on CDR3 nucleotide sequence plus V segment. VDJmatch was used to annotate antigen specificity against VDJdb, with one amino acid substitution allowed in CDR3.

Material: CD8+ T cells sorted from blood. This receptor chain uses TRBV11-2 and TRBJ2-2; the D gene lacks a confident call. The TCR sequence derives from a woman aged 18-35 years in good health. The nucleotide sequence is TGTGCCATCCCCGCGAACACCGGGGAGCTGTTTTTT. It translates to CAIPANTGELFF.